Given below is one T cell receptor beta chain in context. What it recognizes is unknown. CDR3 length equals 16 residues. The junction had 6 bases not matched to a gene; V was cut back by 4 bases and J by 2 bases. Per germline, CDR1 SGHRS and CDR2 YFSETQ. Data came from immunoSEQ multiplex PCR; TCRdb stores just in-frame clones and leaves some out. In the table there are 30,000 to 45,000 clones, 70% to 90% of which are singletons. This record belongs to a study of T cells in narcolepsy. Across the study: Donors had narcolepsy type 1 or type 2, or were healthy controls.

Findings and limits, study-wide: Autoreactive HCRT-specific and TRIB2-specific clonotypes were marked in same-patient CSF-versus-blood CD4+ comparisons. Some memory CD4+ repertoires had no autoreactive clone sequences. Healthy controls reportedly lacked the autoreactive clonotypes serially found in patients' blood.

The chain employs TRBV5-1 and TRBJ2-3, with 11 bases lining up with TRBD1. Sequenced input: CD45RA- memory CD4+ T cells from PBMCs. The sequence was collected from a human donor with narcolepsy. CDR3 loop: CASSPGTGGNTDTQYF. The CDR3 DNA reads TGCGCCAGCAGCCCAGGGACAGGGGGGAACACAGATACGCAGTATTTT.